What follows describes a single T cell receptor (beta chain). Its antigen is not identified. The table came from immunoSEQ multiplex PCR; TCRdb's copy has only in-frame clones and leaves some out. The sample holds approximately 340,000 clones; less than 85% are singletons and the top ten take 10%. CDR3 length equals 15 residues. Trimming removed 6 bases at V and 5 bases at J, with 19 bases between. Germline loops: CDR1 LNHDA, CDR2 SQIVND (reference sequence). HIV-negative, healthy adults without recent acute infections or vaccinations were the donors. Naive CD4+ cells were CD45RA-selected; the remaining cells were memory. The sample originates from a study of shared clonotypes between healthy human individuals. Study as a whole: Samples came from a couple of female and three male donors aged 18 to 49.

Findings and caveats of the study: Only blood was sampled; tissue repertoires likely differ.

This clonotype was obtained from a man under 40 in good health. The gene calls are TRBV19 and TRBJ2-5; no clear D. The sample comprised memory CD4+ T cells sorted from blood. The subset: CD45RA-negative fraction. CDR3 protein: CASSQGGSIAETQYF. CDR3 DNA sequence: TGTGCCAGTAGCCAAGGTGGGTCGATCGCGGAGACCCAGTACTTC.